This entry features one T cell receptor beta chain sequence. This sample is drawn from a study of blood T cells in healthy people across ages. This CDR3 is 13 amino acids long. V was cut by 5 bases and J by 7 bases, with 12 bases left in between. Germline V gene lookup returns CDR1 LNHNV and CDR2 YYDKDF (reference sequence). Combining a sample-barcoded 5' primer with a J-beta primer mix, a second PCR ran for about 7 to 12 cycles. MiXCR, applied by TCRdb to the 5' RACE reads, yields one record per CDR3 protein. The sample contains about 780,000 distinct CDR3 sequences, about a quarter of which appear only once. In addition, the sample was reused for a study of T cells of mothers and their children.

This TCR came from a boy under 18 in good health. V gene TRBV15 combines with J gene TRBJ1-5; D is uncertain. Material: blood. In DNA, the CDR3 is TGTGCCACCAGCCCCCAGGAGAGGCAGCCCCAGCATTTT. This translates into CATSPQERQPQHF.